This is a list of T cell receptor beta chains from one sample in a study of cytomegalovirus exposure and HLA in healthy donors. Repertoires were generated with immunoSEQ multiplex PCR, while TCRdb's copy carries only in-frame clones and drops some. Recorded for this sample: 150,000 or so clones. The sample was PBMCs. These receptor sequences come from a woman aged 45-60 years in good health and CMV-seronegative. CDR3s leave out the opening cysteine and the closing phenylalanine or tryptophan.

TRBJ2-1	14	TRBV9	ASSGSSGGSYNEQF
TRBJ2-2	16	TRBV7-7	ASSLKTLTSGNTGELF
TRBJ2-2	14	TRBV4-2	ASSQEHHSNTGELF
TRBJ2-5	11	TRBV7-2	ASTGTRGETQY
TRBJ1-2	10	TRBV7-9	ASSQDSRGYT
TRBJ1-2	11	TRBV5-6	ASSYRDRGGYT
TRBJ2-5	11	TRBV7-2	ASSFKLQETQY
TRBJ1-6	11	TRBV9	ASSTEQGPPLH
TRBJ1-2	11	TRBV7-9	ASSPQTGGGYT
TRBJ2-7	12	TRBV19	ASSIAAGVGEQY
TRBJ1-1	12	TRBV7-9	ASSLRQAGTEAF
TRBJ2-7	11	TRBV19	ASSNTGAYEQY
TRBJ2-3	18	TRBV9	ASSVAPGTSGRARTDTQY
TRBJ2-7	11	TRBV5-6	ASSPGTGNEQY
TRBJ1-2	9	TRBV30	AWSAGTART
TRBJ2-2	9	TRBV30	AWRFSGELF
TRBJ1-5	14	TRBV9	ASSGRTGDSNQPQH
TRBJ2-1	14	TRBV18	ASSHSSGTEYNEQF
TRBJ1-2	12	TRBV30	AWSASQVGHGYT
TRBJ2-7	13	TRBV28	ASSFFFLKRYEQY
TRBJ2-1	14	TRBV6-6	ASSFRTSGKGNEQF
TRBJ2-3	13	TRBV19	ASSPGGRGTDTQY
TRBJ2-2	13	TRBV2	ASSEGAAGARELF
TRBJ1-5	16	TRBV7-2	ASSLVGWGQINNQPQH
TRBJ2-5	11	TRBV4-1	ASSRDRRETQY
TRBJ2-5	16	TRBV27	ASSFGTSGRAEFETQY
TRBJ1-2	12	TRBV18	ASSPTRDREGYT
TRBJ1-5	13	TRBV19	ASSIARGGHQPQH
TRBJ1-5	13	TRBV30	AWRREGTGDQPQH
TRBJ1-2	12	TRBV5-4	ASRRDSHNYGYT
TRBJ2-5	12	TRBV2	ASSEIEPPETQY
TRBJ2-3	13	TRBV5-4	ASSSGRGSTDTQY
TRBJ1-6	15	TRBV28	ASSLLSGTGYISPLH
TRBJ2-1	12	TRBV29-1	SGAGTGDSNEQF
TRBJ2-5	16	TRBV7-3	ASSLLGRAGGEGETQY
TRBJ1-5	13	TRBV7-8	ASSLDRGWNQPQH